This T cell receptor (beta chain) was sequenced in a study of CD4+ T cells in melanoma. Study-level results: CD8+ T cell, macrophage and B cell function reportedly correlated with neoantigen-specific CD4+ T cells. In melanoma, neoantigen-specific CD4+ T cells reportedly differed in differentiation state.

TCRdb keeps only in-frame clones here, not all; method: immunoSEQ multiplex PCR. The sample holds 9,500 to 13,000 clones, 65% seen once. Concerning this clone: What it recognizes is unknown.

The CDR3 is made up of 15 amino acids. Germline lookup yields CDR1 SGDLS and CDR2 YYNGEE. V shed 4 bases and J 16 bases; nucleotides not matched to a gene: 20. The chain couples TRBV9 to TRBJ2-1; TRBD2 agrees at 7 bases. The specimen sequenced was cells from a culture (not recorded whether cultured in vitro). The TCR originated in a human donor with melanoma. CDR3 amino acids: CASSPTGTTDRLVFF. CDR3 coding DNA: TGTGCCAGCAGCCCCACCGGGACTACAGACCGCTTGGTTTTCTTC. Full variable domain (rest looked up from reference TRBV9 and TRBJ2-1): DSGVTQTPKHLITATGQRVTLRCSPRSGDLSVYWYQQSLDQGLQFLIQYYNGEERAKGNILERFSAQQFPDLHSELNLSSLELGDSALYFCASSPTGTTDRLVFFGPGTRLTVL.